This T cell receptor beta chain was sequenced during a study of T cell changes during pregnancy in multiple sclerosis. Sequencing was performed with immunoSEQ multiplex PCR; in TCRdb, only in-frame clones are kept and a portion is missing. There are approximately 99,000 clones in the sample; roughly nine tenths occur only once, and around 0.76% lies in the top ten. V was cut by 0 bases and J by 8 bases, with 16 bases left in between. Germline V gives CDR1 SQVTM, CDR2 ANQGSEA. The CDR3 totals 15 residues. This chain links TRBV29-1 with TRBJ1-4; D possibly corresponds to TRBD1 (5 bases). The sample here was peripheral blood, taken in the second trimester of pregnancy. The receptor was isolated from a female donor in good health, enrolled as a control in a pregnancy study. The CDR3 sequence: CSVEDQTGGREKLFF. In DNA form, the CDR3 reads TGCAGCGTTGAAGATCAGACGGGGGGGAGGGAAAAACTGTTTTTT.